These 7 T cell receptor beta chains originate from one sample sequenced in a study. Via MiXCR, TCRdb re-called the reads, giving one row per CDR3 protein. The table records some 4,000 distinct CDR3 sequences, 8% to 9.5% of them present only once. The sequenced material came from CD4+ T cells from synovial fluid. These receptors were obtained from a human donor with rheumatoid arthritis.

This clonotype appeared a few times. The rearrangement uses TRBV20-1 and TRBJ2-1; tentatively, D is TRBD2 (5 bases). CDR3 length: 11 amino acids. Trimming stripped 2 bases from V and 8 bases from J, with 7 bases between. The germline V gene encodes CDR1 DFQATT and CDR2 SNEGSKA (reference sequence). The CDR3 protein is CSARSGDEQFF. The DNA for the CDR3 is TGCAGTGCTAGATCCGGGGATGAGCAGTTCTTC.

At least ten counts were recorded for this clonotype. V usage is TRBV6-5 and J usage is TRBJ2-1; possible D gene TRBD2, 6 bases. Germline assignment: CDR1 MNHEY and CDR2 SVGAGI. V lost 5 bases to trimming and J lost 0 bases, with 11 bases between them. The CDR3 spans 15 residues. The CDR3 region is CASSALASSYNEQFF. CDR3 bases: TGTGCCAGCAGTGCCCTAGCGTCCTCCTACAATGAGCAGTTCTTC.

By share, this clonotype ranks as medium-sized. The chain combines TRBV28 with TRBJ2-7; 10 positions agree with TRBD1. V gave up 6 bases and J gave up 3 bases; unmatched junction bases: 5. Per the germline V gene, CDR1 is MDHEN and CDR2 is SYDVKM. This CDR3 comprises 14 residues. CDR3 sequence (DNA): TGTGCCAGCAGACGGACAGGGGGGAACTACGAGCAGTACTTC. As protein: CASRRTGGNYEQYF.

By share, this clonotype ranks as medium-sized. The chain is built from TRBV29-1 and TRBJ1-1, with D possibly matching TRBD1 (5 bases). Looked up from germline, CDR1 is SQVTM and CDR2 is ANQGSEA. The CDR3 contains 13 residues. The V end was cut by 3 bases, the J end by 7 bases, with 15 bases between. The CDR3 loop is CSVDLGLKLEAFF. For the CDR3, the DNA is TGCAGCGTTGATTTGGGACTTAAGCTTGAAGCTTTCTTT.

The J gene is TRBJ2-3, the V gene TRBV29-1, with D possibly being TRBD1 (6 bases). The CDR3 totals 14 residues. V shed 6 bases and J shed 2 bases, with 15 bases lying between them. Germline loops: CDR1 SQVTM, CDR2 ANQGSEA. The CDR3 spells CSVDPGQSTDTQYF. The CDR3 DNA follows: TGCAGCGTCGACCCAGGACAGTCCACAGATACGCAGTATTTT.

This clonotype was picked up many times. This rearrangement joins TRBV11-2 to TRBJ1-5; no reliable D call. V was clipped by 3 bases and J by 3 bases, with 6 bases between them. The germline gives CDR1 SGHAT, CDR2 FQNNGV. The CDR3 totals 13 residues. CDR3 sequence (DNA): TGTGCCAGCAGCTTGGGGAACAATCAGCCCCAGCATTTT. Translation gives CASSLGNNQPQHF.

This clonotype is classed as medium-sized. CDR3 loop: CASSLDVAGTEQFF. The CDR3, as DNA: TGTGCCAGCAGCTTAGATGTTGCCGGAACTGAGCAGTTCTTC. The chain links TRBV11-2 to TRBJ2-1; D remains unclear. Between the trimmed V and J ends, which lost 0 bases and 9 bases, there was a span of 12 bases. Germline V gene sequence: CDR1 SGHAT, CDR2 FQNNGV. This CDR3 is 14 amino acids long.